Listed below are T cell receptor beta chains from one sample, sequenced in a study of identical twins. Each CDR3 protein gets one entry after TCRdb re-called the 5' RACE reads with MiXCR. This sample yields a few hundred thousand distinct CDR3 sequences, of which approximately 18% are seen a single time; roughly 12% belongs to the top ten. Sequencing input: naive T cells sorted from blood. The receptors originated from a middle-aged man in good health. CDR3s include the opening cysteine and the closing phenylalanine or tryptophan. A D gene is named only where the DNA matches it firmly. Size values are once, few and many counts, or a class for expanded clones, and some rows have none.

>TRBV20-1|NA|TRBJ2-7|few
CSARPRSSYEQYF
TGCAGTGCTAGACCCAGGAGCTCCTACGAGCAGTACTTC
>TRBV7-8|NA|TRBJ2-3|many
CASSLDRQVPDTQYF
TGTGCCAGCAGCTTAGATCGACAGGTCCCAGATACGCAGTATTTT
>TRBV10-3|TRBD2|TRBJ2-1|many
CAISEGGRMNNEQFF
TGTGCCATCAGTGAAGGCGGGAGAATGAATAATGAGCAGTTCTTC
>TRBV9|NA|TRBJ2-7|NA
CASSGGSAVETYEQYF
TGTGCCAGCAGCGGCGGCTCAGCGGTGGAGACCTACGAGCAGTACTTC
>TRBV6-2/TRBV6-3|TRBD2|TRBJ2-7|many
CASSYQEGGGQLEQYF
TGTGCCAGCAGTTACCAGGAAGGCGGGGGGCAGCTCGAGCAGTACTTC
>TRBV20-1|NA|TRBJ2-3|NA
CSASRWWGGTDTQYF
TGCAGTGCCTCCCGATGGTGGGGTGGGACAGATACGCAGTATTTT
>TRBV6-5|TRBD1|TRBJ1-6|NA
CASSYGTGYSPLHF
TGTGCCAGCAGTTACGGGACAGGGTATTCACCCCTCCACTTT
>TRBV9|NA|TRBJ2-3|NA
CASSTRERADTQYF
TGTGCCAGCAGCACCCGAGAGCGCGCAGATACGCAGTATTTT
>TRBV2|NA|TRBJ1-5|NA
CASTGEGGQPQHF
TGTGCCAGCACTGGTGAGGGCGGCCAGCCCCAGCATTTT
>TRBV6-2/TRBV6-3|NA|TRBJ2-4|NA
CASSYSSGWDKNIQYF
TGTGCCAGCAGTTACTCGAGCGGTTGGGACAAAAACATTCAGTACTTC
>TRBV19|NA|TRBJ2-7|few
CASTLRGSEGYEQYF
TGTGCCAGTACTCTCAGGGGCAGTGAGGGGTACGAGCAGTACTTC
>TRBV18|TRBD2|TRBJ2-1|NA
CASSSAVAGVAYNEQFF
TGTGCCAGCTCATCGGCGGTAGCGGGAGTAGCCTACAATGAGCAGTTCTTC
>TRBV7-2|NA|TRBJ2-5|few
CASSYQGIETQYF
TGTGCCAGCAGCTACCAGGGAATAGAGACCCAGTACTTC
>TRBV5-1|TRBD1|TRBJ2-1|NA
CASSLQLTGGYNEQFF
TGCGCCAGCAGCCTACAGTTGACAGGGGGCTACAATGAGCAGTTCTTC
>TRBV12-3/TRBV12-4|NA|TRBJ2-1|NA
CASSAGLSYNEQFF
TGTGCCAGCAGTGCGGGCCTATCCTACAATGAGCAGTTCTTC
>TRBV5-1|TRBD2|TRBJ2-1|NA
CASSLASGLAGYNEQFF
TGCGCCAGCAGCTTGGCCTCTGGACTAGCGGGGTACAATGAGCAGTTCTTC
>TRBV5-1|NA|TRBJ2-1|many
CASSLGTDEQFF
TGCGCCAGCAGCTTGGGGACTGATGAGCAGTTCTTC
>TRBV6-1|NA|TRBJ2-3|NA
CASSEMGGTDTQYF
TGTGCCAGCAGTGAAATGGGTGGTACAGATACGCAGTATTTT
>TRBV28|TRBD2|TRBJ2-1|few
CASRPTGTSGKNEQFF
TGTGCCAGCAGACCGACCGGGACTAGCGGGAAAAATGAGCAGTTCTTC
>TRBV20-1|NA|TRBJ2-6|NA
CSAKAGANVLTF
TGCAGTGCTAAAGCTGGGGCCAACGTCCTGACTTTC
>TRBV6-1|TRBD2|TRBJ2-3|few
CASRRSGGPDTQYF
TGTGCCAGCAGGCGAAGCGGGGGCCCGGATACGCAGTATTTT
>TRBV20-1|NA|TRBJ2-1|many
CSATTFGWSGYNEQFF
TGCAGTGCTACCACTTTTGGGTGGTCGGGCTACAATGAGCAGTTCTTC